Below are 5 T cell receptor beta chains sequenced from a single sample in a study of memory CD4+ T cells and cytomegalovirus serostatus. The sort gate was single viable CD3+CD4+CD8-CD45RO+ cells for memory CD4+ T cells. This table comes from immunoSEQ multiplex PCR, and its TCRdb copy is limited to in-frame clones, with some not included. This repertoire shows tens of thousands of clones, around four fifths found once; its top ten account for about 0.64%. The source material was memory CD4+ T cells from blood. The source is an adult in good health and CMV-seronegative.

V gene TRBV2 combines with J gene TRBJ2-1, with TRBD1 as a possible D gene (6 bases). From germline, CDR1 is SNHLY and CDR2 FYNNEI. The CDR3 is made up of 15 amino acids. V was trimmed by 6 bases and J by 0 bases, leaving 12 bases between them. The CDR3: CASRKTGSSYNEQFF. The CDR3 nucleotides read TGTGCCAGCAGGAAAACAGGGAGCTCCTACAATGAGCAGTTCTTC.

The V and J genes are TRBV5-4 and TRBJ1-4, with D perhaps TRBD1 (6 bases). The CDR3 runs 14 residues. Germline V CDR1 and CDR2: SGHNT, YYREEE (reference sequence). V lost 1 base, J lost 10 bases, and 14 bases lay in between. CDR3 coding DNA: TGTGCCAGCAGCTTGAAGGGGGGAGGGGGAAAACTGTTTTTT. Protein product: CASSLKGGGGKLFF.

This clone was picked up one time. The chain employs TRBV7-3 and TRBJ1-1; D unresolved. The CDR3 extends over 13 amino acids. V dropped 1 base and J dropped 3 bases, with 6 bases sitting between them. Germline CDR1 reads SGHTA; CDR2 reads FQGTGA. DNA of the CDR3: TGTGCCAGCAGCTTAATGCCGGACACTGAAGCTTTCTTT. Protein: CASSLMPDTEAFF.

This rearrangement joins TRBV5-5 to TRBJ2-1; no clear D gene. The CDR3 sequence is 14 residues long. CDR1 and CDR2 (germline): SGHKS, YYEKEE (reference sequence). Between the trimmed V and J ends, which lost 4 bases and 2 bases, there was a span of 10 bases. In nucleotides, the CDR3 is TGTGCCAGCAGCCCCCCCCCTACCTACAATGAGCAGTTCTTC. This codes for CASSPPPTYNEQFF.

The chain recombines TRBV7-8 with TRBJ2-7; 8 bases line up with TRBD1. J lost 1 base, V lost 7 bases, and 9 bases had no gene match. The CDR3 has 15 residues. Germline V gene sequence: CDR1 SGHVS, CDR2 FQNEAQ. DNA for the CDR3: TGTGCCAGCATCAAACCGGGACAGGCGTCCTACGAGCAGTACTTC. It specifies CASIKPGQASYEQYF. Based on the CDR3 plus reference TRBV7-8 and TRBJ2-7, the full variable domain is GAGVSQSPRYKVAKRGQDVALRCDPISGHVSLFWYQQALGQGPEFLTYFQNEAQLDKSGLPSDRFFAERPEGSVSTLKIQRTQQEDSAVYLCASIKPGQASYEQYFGPGTRLTVT.